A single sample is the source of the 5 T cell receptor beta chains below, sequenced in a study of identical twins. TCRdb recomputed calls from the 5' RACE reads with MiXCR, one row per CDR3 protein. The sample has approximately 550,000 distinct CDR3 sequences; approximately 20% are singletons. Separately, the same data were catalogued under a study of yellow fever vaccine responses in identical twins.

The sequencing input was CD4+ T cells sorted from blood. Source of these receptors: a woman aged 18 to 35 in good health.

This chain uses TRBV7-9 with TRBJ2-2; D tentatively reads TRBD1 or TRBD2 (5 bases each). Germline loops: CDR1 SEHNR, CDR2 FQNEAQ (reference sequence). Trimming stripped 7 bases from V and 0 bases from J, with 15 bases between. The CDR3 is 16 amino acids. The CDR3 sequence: CASTLWGSANTGELFF. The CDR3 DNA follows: TGTGCCAGCACCCTCTGGGGGTCCGCGAACACCGGGGAGCTGTTTTTT.

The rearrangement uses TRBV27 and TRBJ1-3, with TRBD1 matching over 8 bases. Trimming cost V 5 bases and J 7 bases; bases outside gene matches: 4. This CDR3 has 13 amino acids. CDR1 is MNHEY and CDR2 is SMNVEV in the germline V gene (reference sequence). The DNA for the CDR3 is TGTGCCAGCAGTCCACAGGGGGGGAACACCATATATTTT. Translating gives CASSPQGGNTIYF.

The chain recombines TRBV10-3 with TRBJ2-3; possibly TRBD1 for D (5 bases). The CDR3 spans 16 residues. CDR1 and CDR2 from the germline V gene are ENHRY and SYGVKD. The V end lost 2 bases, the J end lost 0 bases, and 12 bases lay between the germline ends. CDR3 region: CAISETMTDSTDTQYF. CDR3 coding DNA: TGTGCCATCAGTGAGACGATGACAGACAGCACAGATACGCAGTATTTT.

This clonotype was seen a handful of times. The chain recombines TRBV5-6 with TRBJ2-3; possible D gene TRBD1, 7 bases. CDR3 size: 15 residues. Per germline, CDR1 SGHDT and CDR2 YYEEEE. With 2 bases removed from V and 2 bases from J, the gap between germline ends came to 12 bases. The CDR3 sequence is CASSFRQGLTDTQYF. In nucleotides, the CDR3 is TGTGCCAGCAGCTTCCGACAGGGACTCACAGATACGCAGTATTTT.

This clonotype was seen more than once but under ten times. The CDR3 reads CASSQPGEQFF. The CDR3 DNA follows: TGTGCCAGCAGCCAACCGGGAGAGCAGTTCTTC. The J gene is TRBJ2-1, the V gene TRBV4-2; D is possibly TRBD2 (5 bases). The CDR3 is 11 amino acids. V was pared by 2 bases and J by 10 bases, with 6 bases between. Germline CDR1 LGHNA, CDR2 YNFKEQ.